Below are 3 T cell receptor beta chains sequenced from a single sample in a study of cytomegalovirus exposure and HLA in healthy donors. This table comes from immunoSEQ multiplex PCR, and its TCRdb copy is limited to in-frame clones, with some not included. The profile shows roughly 220,000 clones, about 93% of them singletons. Material for sequencing was PBMCs. The receptors come from a young woman in good health and CMV-seronegative.

The chain links TRBV4-1 to TRBJ2-7; D is unresolved. From germline, CDR1 is MGHRA and CDR2 YSYEKL. The CDR3 consists of 15 residues. The V gene lost 1 base and the J gene lost 6 bases, with 16 bases spanning the gap. As DNA, the CDR3 is TGCGCCAGCAGCCAAGTTTCCCCTGGGTACAGCGAGCAGTACTTC. Protein: CASSQVSPGYSEQYF.

This chain connects TRBV6-6 to TRBJ2-1; 7 bases map to TRBD1. V lost 6 bases and J lost 9; bases outside the gene matches: 14. The length of the CDR3 is 15 residues. From germline, CDR1 is MNHNY and CDR2 SVGAGI (reference sequence). The CDR3 DNA reads as TGTGCCAGCAGCCCCCAGACAGGGTTGTCGAGTGAGCAGTTCTTC. Its protein is CASSPQTGLSSEQFF.

The chain employs TRBV5-6 and TRBJ2-1; TRBD1 aligns across 10 bases. From germline, CDR1 is SGHDT and CDR2 YYEEEE. CDR3 length equals 14 residues. Germline trimming cut 6 bases from V and 8 bases from J; bases unmatched to any gene: 8. Here the CDR3 DNA reads TGTGCCAGCACCCGGACAGGGGGTCTTCATGAGCAGTTCTTC. Translated, it gives CASTRTGGLHEQFF.